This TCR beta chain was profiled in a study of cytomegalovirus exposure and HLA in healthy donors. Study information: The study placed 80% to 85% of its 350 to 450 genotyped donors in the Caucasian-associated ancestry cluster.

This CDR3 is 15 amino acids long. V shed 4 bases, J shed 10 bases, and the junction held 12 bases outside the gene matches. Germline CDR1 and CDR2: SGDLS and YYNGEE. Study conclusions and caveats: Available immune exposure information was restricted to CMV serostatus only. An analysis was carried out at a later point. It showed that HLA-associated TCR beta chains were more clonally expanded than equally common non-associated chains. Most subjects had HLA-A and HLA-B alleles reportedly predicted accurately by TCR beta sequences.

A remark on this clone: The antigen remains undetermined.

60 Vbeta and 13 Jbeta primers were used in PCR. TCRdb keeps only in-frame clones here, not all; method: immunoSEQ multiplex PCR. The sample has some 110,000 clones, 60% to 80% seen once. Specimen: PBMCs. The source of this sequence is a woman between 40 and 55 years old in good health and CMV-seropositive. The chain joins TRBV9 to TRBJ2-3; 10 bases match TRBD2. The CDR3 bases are TGTGCCAGCAGCCGTACGGAGCGGGGGGGTCGGGCGCAGTATTTT. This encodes CASSRTERGGRAQYF.